These T cell receptor beta chains were read from a single sample in a study of T-cell reconstitution after alpha-beta-depleted transplantation in children. TCRdb reprocessed the PCR reads with MiXCR, giving one entry per CDR3 protein. The sample lists over 200,000 distinct CDR3 sequences; approximately 17% were seen once. The sample in question was PBMCs, mostly from graft donor cells, obtained 360 days after TCRalphabeta/CD19-depleted stem cell transplant. Receptors were obtained from a male patient under 10 years old who had a stem cell transplant for acute lymphoblastic leukemia, so the T cells may come from the graft donor. The CDR3 runs from the conserved cysteine through the conserved F or W. The D gene is left open where the match is weak. Expanded clones get a size class; other rows say once, few or many, or leave the size out.

CDR3: CSAPDRGGTDTQYF
DNA: TGCAGTGCTCCGGACAGGGGGGGAACAGATACGCAGTATTTT
size: few
length: 14
J: TRBJ2-3
V: TRBV20-1
D: TRBD1

CDR3: CATTGLNTYNEQFF
DNA: TGTGCCACCACGGGACTAAATACCTACAATGAGCAGTTCTTC
size: many
length: 14
J: TRBJ2-1
V: TRBV15
D: TRBD2

CDR3: CASSLGTGGRQPQHF
DNA: TGTGCCAGCAGTTTAGGGACAGGGGGCCGGCAGCCCCAGCATTTT
size: NA
length: 15
J: TRBJ1-5
V: TRBV12-3/TRBV12-4
D: TRBD1

CDR3: CASSQVEMRGPTDTQYF
DNA: TGTGCCAGCAGCCAAGTCGAGATGCGGGGACCAACAGATACGCAGTATTTT
size: many
length: 17
J: TRBJ2-3
V: TRBV4-2
D: NA

CDR3: CASSQDSRGNSPLHF
DNA: TGTGCCAGCAGCCAAGATAGCAGGGGTAATTCACCCCTCCACTTT
size: many
length: 15
J: TRBJ1-6
V: TRBV3-1
D: NA

CDR3: CASSSGKDTGELFF
DNA: TGCGCCAGCAGCTCGGGGAAGGACACCGGGGAGCTGTTTTTT
size: many
length: 14
J: TRBJ2-2
V: TRBV5-1
D: NA

CDR3: CASRSMVGSWETQYF
DNA: TGTGCCAGCAGAAGCATGGTTGGGAGTTGGGAGACCCAGTACTTC
size: NA
length: 15
J: TRBJ2-5
V: TRBV25-1
D: NA

CDR3: CATSRDKASGSSRRTDTQYF
DNA: TGTGCCACCAGCAGAGATAAAGCTAGCGGGAGCAGCCGACGCACAGATACGCAGTATTTT
size: few
length: 20
J: TRBJ2-3
V: TRBV15
D: TRBD2

CDR3: CASSQGDSWTQYF
DNA: TGTGCCAGCAGCCAAGGCGATAGTTGGACCCAGTACTTC
size: few
length: 13
J: TRBJ2-5
V: TRBV3-1
D: NA

CDR3: CASGAGGTYEQYF
DNA: TGCGCCAGCGGGGCAGGGGGAACCTACGAGCAGTACTTC
size: few
length: 13
J: TRBJ2-7
V: TRBV5-1
D: TRBD1

CDR3: CASTPLVAGGLSGELFF
DNA: TGTGCCAGCACCCCCTTGGTGGCGGGGGGGCTGAGCGGGGAGCTGTTTTTT
size: NA
length: 17
J: TRBJ2-2
V: TRBV5-5
D: TRBD2

CDR3: CSAKKGGLALAKNIQYF
DNA: TGCAGTGCTAAAAAGGGGGGACTAGCGTTGGCCAAAAACATTCAGTACTTC
size: NA
length: 17
J: TRBJ2-4
V: TRBV20-1
D: TRBD2

CDR3: CASTHTPTGNTEAFF
DNA: TGTGCCAGCACCCACACCCCGACAGGGAACACTGAAGCTTTCTTT
size: many
length: 15
J: TRBJ1-1
V: TRBV12-3/TRBV12-4
D: NA

CDR3: CASSLSTGAPTEAFF
DNA: TGTGCCAGCAGTTTATCTACGGGCGCTCCGACTGAAGCTTTCTTT
size: NA
length: 15
J: TRBJ1-1
V: TRBV12-3/TRBV12-4
D: NA

CDR3: CASSYDPQGAYEQYF
DNA: TGTGCCAGCAGTTACGATCCTCAGGGGGCCTACGAGCAGTACTTC
size: NA
length: 15
J: TRBJ2-7
V: TRBV6-5
D: TRBD1

CDR3: CSVDGTSYTEAFF
DNA: TGCAGCGTTGACGGCACTTCCTACACTGAAGCTTTCTTT
size: NA
length: 13
J: TRBJ1-1
V: TRBV29-1
D: NA

CDR3: CSAREGGTPVVFF
DNA: TGCAGTGCTAGAGAGGGTGGGACCCCGGTGGTGTTTTTT
size: once
length: 13
J: TRBJ2-2
V: TRBV20-1
D: NA

CDR3: CASSLEQGGDEKLFF
DNA: TGTGCCAGCAGTCTCGAACAGGGCGGGGATGAAAAACTGTTTTTT
size: few
length: 15
J: TRBJ1-4
V: TRBV12-3/TRBV12-4
D: NA

CDR3: CASSLAGRNTGELFF
DNA: TGTGCCAGCAGTTTGGCAGGGCGGAACACCGGGGAGCTGTTTTTT
size: many
length: 15
J: TRBJ2-2
V: TRBV12-3/TRBV12-4
D: NA

CDR3: CASSFGVDTQYF
DNA: TGTGCCAGCAGCTTTGGGGTAGATACGCAGTATTTT
size: NA
length: 12
J: TRBJ2-3
V: TRBV7-2
D: NA

CDR3: CSVSTSGVSSYNEQFF
DNA: TGCAGCGTGTCAACTAGCGGGGTAAGCTCCTACAATGAGCAGTTCTTC
size: NA
length: 16
J: TRBJ2-1
V: TRBV29-1
D: TRBD2

CDR3: CASIQTKNIQYF
DNA: TGCGCCAGCATCCAGACTAAAAACATTCAGTACTTC
size: NA
length: 12
J: TRBJ2-4
V: TRBV4-3
D: NA

CDR3: CASSLAPSLGLNTGELFF
DNA: TGTGCCAGCAGCTTAGCCCCATCCCTAGGACTGAACACCGGGGAGCTGTTTTTT
size: few
length: 18
J: TRBJ2-2
V: TRBV7-2
D: NA

CDR3: CASSWEATLGEQYF
DNA: TGCGCCAGCAGTTGGGAGGCGACGTTGGGCGAGCAGTACTTC
size: many
length: 14
J: TRBJ2-7
V: TRBV10-2
D: NA